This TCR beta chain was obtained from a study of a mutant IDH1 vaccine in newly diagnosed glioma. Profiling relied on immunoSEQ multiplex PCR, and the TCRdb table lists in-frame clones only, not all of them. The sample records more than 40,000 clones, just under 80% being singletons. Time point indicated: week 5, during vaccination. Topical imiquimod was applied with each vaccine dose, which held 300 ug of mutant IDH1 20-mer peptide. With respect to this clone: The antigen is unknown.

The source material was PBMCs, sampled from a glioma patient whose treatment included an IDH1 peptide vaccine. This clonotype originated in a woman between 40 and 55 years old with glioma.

Written as DNA, the CDR3 is TGTGCCAGCAGCCCGAGATCTCAGCGGGGGTACAATGAGCAGTTCTTC. Translating it yields CASSPRSQRGYNEQFF. This chain links TRBV7-9 with TRBJ2-1; the match to TRBD2 covers 8 bases. The germline CDR1 and CDR2 sequences are SEHNR and FQNEAQ (reference sequence). Losses at the gene ends were 5 bases for V and 4 bases for J; bases not matched to a gene: 10. This CDR3 contains 16 residues.